One T cell receptor (beta chain) is described in this entry. These data come from a study of blood T cell repertoires in COVID-19. Study-level background: COVID-19 samples from acute and convalescent phases originated in the United States, Italy and Spain. Sources were T cells, B-cell-depleted T cells, or PBMCs; the material itself was cDNA or gDNA.

Per the authors' pipeline: Amplification of reference gene primers provided the estimated nucleated cell counts. Assay: immunoSEQ multiplex PCR; the TCRdb copy retains only in-frame clones and omits some. V, J and clone size derive from that table, while D and trimming were established from the DNA sequence. Found here are 60,000 to 65,000 clones, over 80% of them singletons; the top ten hold just under 8.5%. Looked up from germline, CDR1 is LGHNA and CDR2 is YSLEER. The V gene lost 4 bases and the J gene lost 4 bases, with 12 bases spanning the gap. The CDR3 is 14 residues long. This chain uses TRBV4-3 with TRBJ2-3; D is perhaps TRBD1 (6 bases). The specimen was peripheral blood. This sequence was found in a human donor with active COVID-19. The donor label of this sample is uncertain. Written as DNA, the CDR3 is TGCGCCAGCAGCCTACACACAGGGTCAGATACGCAGTATTTT. Residues: CASSLHTGSDTQYF.